The 9 T cell receptor beta chains reported below all come from one sample, sequenced in a study of response to subunit inactivated influenza vaccine. TCRdb reanalysed the RT-PCR reads using MiXCR and keeps one entry per CDR3 protein. The table lists roughly 500,000 distinct CDR3 sequences, 15% to 20% of them singletons. The sample in question was CD4+ T cells sorted from PBMCs, obtained 23 months after vaccination. The receptors stem from a man in his fifties or sixties who received an inactivated influenza vaccine.

This clonotype was counted ten times or more. This chain joins TRBV5-1 and TRBJ2-5; D unclear. Germline V gives CDR1 SGHRS, CDR2 YFSETQ. The CDR3 length is 14 residues. Trimming pared 0 bases from V and 6 bases from J, leaving 12 bases between. The CDR3 reads CASSLGPERQTQYF. In nucleotides, the CDR3 is TGCGCCAGCAGCTTGGGTCCGGAGCGACAGACCCAGTACTTC.

This clonotype has a handful of counts. The chain carries TRBV24-1 and TRBJ1-2; a weak D match, TRBD1 (5 bases). Germline-derived CDR1 and CDR2 are KGHDR and SFDVKD. The length of the CDR3 is 13 residues. The V gene lost 5 bases and the J gene lost 6 bases, with 12 bases spanning the gap. CDR3 DNA: TGTGCCACCAGTGTAGGCAGGGCGGATGGCTACACCTTC. Residues: CATSVGRADGYTF.

This clonotype has only one observation. The chain combines TRBV15 with TRBJ1-2; unclear D gene. Germline CDR1 reads LNHNV; CDR2 reads YYDKDF (reference sequence). The V gene lost 1 base and the J gene lost 5 bases, with 17 bases spanning the gap. CDR3 length: 16 residues. CDR3 loop: CATSRGVPQSGYGYTF. Here the CDR3 DNA reads TGTGCCACCAGCAGAGGAGTCCCACAATCCGGGTATGGCTACACCTTC. The full variable domain, in which reference TRBV15 and TRBJ1-2 provide the parts outside the CDR3, is DAMVIQNPRYQVTQFGKPVTLSCSQTLNHNVMYWYQQKSSQAPKLLFHYYDKDFNNEADTPDNFQSRRPNTSFCFLDIRSPGLGDTAMYLCATSRGVPQSGYGYTFGSGTRLTVV.

This clonotype has a single count. This sequence joins TRBV21-1 and TRBJ2-5; whether TRBD2, the table's D call, matches the DNA was not checked. TRBV21-1 is tagged as a pseudogene. This CDR3 region has 14 residues. The CDR3 nucleotides are TGTGCCAGCAGCCCGAGGAGGGTGTCGGAGACCCAGTACTTC. As protein: CASSPRRVSETQYF.

The V call is TRBV3-1, the J call TRBJ2-7; a possible D gene is TRBD1 (5 bases). Trimming left V 0 bases short and J 6 bases short, with 9 bases between. The CDR3 consists of 13 residues. Germline-derived CDR1 and CDR2 are LGHDT and YNNKEL (reference sequence). CDR3 in amino acids: CASSQDWTPEQYF. The CDR3 DNA follows: TGTGCCAGCAGCCAAGATTGGACACCCGAGCAGTACTTC.

The chain combines TRBV20-1 with TRBJ2-2; possibly TRBD2 for D (5 bases). The CDR3 extends over 16 amino acids. Germline CDR1 DFQATT, CDR2 SNEGSKA (reference sequence). Trimming shortened V by 2 bases and J by 4 bases, and 17 bases separated the two germline ends. CDR3 in DNA: TGCAGTGCTAGATATTCGCGGGCCCCGGGCACCGGGGAGCTGTTTTTT. Encoded protein: CSARYSRAPGTGELFF.

V usage is TRBV10-3 and J usage is TRBJ1-2; tentatively, D is TRBD1 (5 bases). The CDR3 covers 13 residues. In germline, CDR1 is ENHRY, CDR2 SYGVKD. Trimming took 3 bases from V and 4 from J, leaving 9 bases between them. CDR3 nucleotides: TGTGCCATCAGTGATGGGGGAGTCTATGGCTACACCTTC. Translating it yields CAISDGGVYGYTF.

This clonotype has more than one count but fewer than ten. This chain joins TRBV20-1 and TRBJ2-7; TRBD1 matches at 8 bases. CDR3 length equals 14 residues. Trimming at V came to 3 bases and at J to 2 bases, leaving 6 bases not matched to a gene. Germline values: CDR1 DFQATT, CDR2 SNEGSKA (reference sequence). CDR3 amino acids: CSARDRATAYEQYF. CDR3 sequence (DNA): TGCAGTGCTAGGGACAGGGCAACCGCCTACGAGCAGTACTTC.

This clonotype showed up just a few times. DNA for the CDR3: TGTGCCATTGCGACAGGGTTAAAGAATAACTATGGCTACACCTTC. This gives the protein CAIATGLKNNYGYTF. This rearrangement joins TRBV10-3 to TRBJ1-2; TRBD1 agrees at 7 bases. Germline assignment: CDR1 ENHRY and CDR2 SYGVKD. This CDR3 has 15 residues. The trim removed 9 bases at V and 1 base at J, leaving 11 bases unmatched.